This TCR beta chain derives from a study of control samples from healthy donors and cancer patients. Measured with immunoSEQ multiplex PCR; TCRdb has only the in-frame clones, and not every one. Here the sample spans tens of thousands of clones, approximately 90% being singletons. This CDR3 spans 14 amino acids. The V end lost 1 base, the J end lost 6 bases, and 10 bases lay between the germline ends. Germline V CDR1 and CDR2: SGHDN, FVKESK. The sequencing input was blood. The J gene is TRBJ1-5, the V gene TRBV14; D uncertain. The TCR originated in a woman aged 70-85 years in good health. This CDR3 is CASSQGGSSQPQHF. CDR3 bases: TGTGCCAGCAGCCAAGGAGGGTCCAGTCAGCCCCAGCATTTT. Based on the CDR3 plus reference TRBV14 and TRBJ1-5, the full variable domain is EAGVTQFPSHSVIEKGQTVTLRCDPISGHDNLYWYRRVMGKEIKFLLHFVKESKQDESGMPNNRFLAERTGGTYSTLKVQPAELEDSGVYFCASSQGGSSQPQHFGDGTRLSIL.